Listed below are T cell receptor beta chains from one sample, sequenced in a study of T cell responses to AZD1222 COVID-19 vaccine. Measured with immunoSEQ multiplex PCR; TCRdb has only the in-frame clones, and not every one. This table holds around 160,000 clones, 91% found once. The sample in question was peripheral blood, obtained on day 0 of AZD1222 vaccination. The receptors originated from an adult in good health. The CDR3 runs from the conserved cysteine through the conserved F or W. A D gene is named only where the DNA matches it firmly. The size entry is marked missing in some rows and otherwise reads once, few, many or a size class.

clone size | D gene | J gene | V gene | CDR3 protein | CDR3 DNA
once | - | TRBJ2-7 | TRBV21-1 | CASSTATGTHYPYEQYF | TGTGCCAGCAGCACCGCAACAGGTACCCACTATCCCTACGAGCAGTACTTC
- | TRBD2 | TRBJ2-3 | TRBV5-1 | CASSPTSGGTLGTQYF | TGCGCCAGCAGCCCCACTAGCGGGGGGACTTTGGGTACGCAGTATTTT
- | - | TRBJ2-3 | TRBV12-3/TRBV12-4 | CASSFPPDTQYF | TGTGCCAGCAGTTTTCCCCCAGATACGCAGTATTTT
- | TRBD2 | TRBJ2-7 | TRBV27 | CASWTSGEQYF | TGTGCCAGCTGGACTAGTGGGGAGCAGTACTTC
- | TRBD2 | TRBJ2-5 | TRBV6-5 | CASRPGLADLETQYF | TGTGCCAGCAGGCCGGGACTAGCGGACCTAGAGACCCAGTACTTC
once | - | TRBJ1-2 | TRBV28 | CASRSMDSVGARDGYTF | TGTGCCAGCAGATCCATGGATAGCGTTGGGGCCAGAGATGGCTACACCTTC
- | - | TRBJ1-6 | TRBV9 | CASSVVGDSPLHF | TGTGCCAGCAGCGTAGTTGGGGATTCACCCCTCCACTTT
- | - | TRBJ1-1 | TRBV5-6 | CASSLGGYSHEAFF | TGTGCCAGCAGCTTGGGGGGCTACTCCCATGAAGCTTTCTTT
- | - | TRBJ2-1 | TRBV7-3 | CASSSKSGNNEQFF | TGTGCCAGCAGCTCGAAATCCGGGAACAATGAGCAGTTCTTC
- | - | TRBJ2-3 | TRBV9 | CASSVAKSTDTQYF | TGTGCCAGCAGCGTAGCTAAAAGCACAGATACGCAGTATTTT
- | - | TRBJ1-4 | TRBV9 | CASSQDGRANEKLFF | TGTGCCAGCAGCCAGGACGGCAGGGCTAATGAAAAACTGTTTTTT
- | - | TRBJ1-2 | TRBV6-5 | CASSYEDPKHGYTF | TGTGCCAGCAGTTACGAGGACCCTAAGCATGGCTACACCTTC
- | - | TRBJ2-2 | TRBV19 | CASRIRQFAGTGELFF | TGTGCCAGTAGGATTCGACAGTTTGCGGGGACCGGGGAGCTGTTTTTT
- | - | TRBJ2-7 | TRBV5-7 | CASSLCSEQYF | TGTGCCAGCAGCCTTTGCTCCGAGCAGTACTTC
- | - | TRBJ1-5 | TRBV7-2 | CASSPRGTSNQPQHF | TGTGCCAGCAGCCCCAGGGGCACTAGCAATCAGCCCCAGCATTTT
- | TRBD1 | TRBJ2-3 | TRBV6-4 | CASKGTGGFTDTQYF | TGTGCCAGCAAGGGCACAGGGGGCTTCACAGATACGCAGTATTTT
- | - | TRBJ2-1 | TRBV19 | CASSIVPTDYNEQFF | TGTGCCAGTAGTATAGTCCCGACCGACTACAATGAGCAGTTCTTC
- | - | TRBJ2-2 | TRBV24-1 | CATTGTLNTGELFF | TGTGCCACCACCGGGACATTGAACACCGGGGAGCTGTTTTTT
- | - | TRBJ1-5 | TRBV6-5 | CASSNQEIGPQHF | TGTGCCAGCAGCAACCAGGAAATCGGGCCCCAGCATTTT
- | - | TRBJ2-1 | TRBV6-5 | CASSYGGISYNEQFF | TGTGCCAGCAGTTACGGCGGGATCTCCTACAATGAGCAGTTCTTC
- | - | TRBJ1-5 | TRBV19 | CASSMAGVNQPQHF | TGTGCCAGTAGTATGGCGGGGGTTAATCAGCCCCAGCATTTT
- | - | TRBJ1-2 | TRBV6-6 | CASNRVGNYGYTF | TGTGCCAGCAATAGAGTCGGTAACTATGGCTACACCTTC
- | - | TRBJ1-5 | TRBV5-1 | CASIQVNQPQHF | TGCGCCAGCATTCAGGTCAATCAGCCCCAGCATTTT
- | - | TRBJ1-3 | TRBV10-2 | CASSTGNSGNTIYF | TGCGCCAGCAGCACAGGGAACTCTGGAAACACCATATATTTT
- | TRBD1 | TRBJ2-7 | TRBV5-1 | CASSAEGQYSYYEQYF | TGCGCCAGCAGCGCCGAGGGACAGTACTCCTACTACGAGCAGTACTTC
- | - | TRBJ1-5 | TRBV6-5 | CASSSSGFNQPQHF | TGTGCCAGCAGTTCCTCCGGATTCAATCAGCCCCAGCATTTT
- | - | TRBJ1-1 | TRBV18 | CASSPARADTEAFF | TGTGCCAGCTCACCGGCCAGGGCGGACACTGAAGCTTTCTTT
- | TRBD1 | TRBJ2-7 | TRBV7-9 | CASSRTGGKVDEQYF | TGTGCCAGCAGCCGGACAGGGGGTAAGGTAGACGAGCAGTACTTC
- | TRBD2 | TRBJ2-1 | TRBV6-5 | CASRPGTSSYNEQFF | TGTGCCAGCAGACCGGGGACTAGCAGCTACAATGAGCAGTTCTTC
- | - | TRBJ1-3 | TRBV6-1 | CASSEAGTRGAGNTIYF | TGTGCCAGCAGTGAAGCGGGGACTCGGGGGGCTGGAAACACCATATATTTT
- | - | TRBJ1-2 | TRBV6-2/TRBV6-3 | CASSLGGGYTF | TGTGCCAGCAGTCTAGGCGGGGGCTACACCTTC
- | - | TRBJ1-1 | TRBV7-2 | CASSLSRSSNTEAFF | TGTGCCAGCAGCTTAAGCCGGAGCTCCAACACTGAAGCTTTCTTT
- | - | TRBJ1-2 | TRBV3-1/TRBV3-2 | CASSQQDRNYGYTF | TGTGCCAGCAGCCAACAGGATCGAAACTATGGCTACACCTTC
- | - | TRBJ2-1 | TRBV20-1 | CSARLPQEQFF | TGCAGTGCAAGACTCCCTCAGGAGCAGTTCTTC
- | - | TRBJ2-3 | TRBV20-1 | CSASSGGLTDTQYF | TGCAGTGCTAGTTCCGGGGGTCTAACAGATACGCAGTATTTT
- | - | TRBJ1-3 | TRBV24-1 | CATSDSERNTIYF | TGTGCCACCAGTGATTCAGAGAGGAACACCATATATTTT
once | TRBD2 | TRBJ2-7 | TRBV11-2 | CASSPTSLSYEQYF | TGTGCCAGCAGCCCGACTAGCCTTTCCTACGAGCAGTACTTC
few | - | TRBJ1-1 | TRBV28 | CASSLFPVGSEIRDTEAFF | TGTGCCAGCAGTTTATTTCCGGTAGGTAGTGAGATTCGGGACACTGAAGCTTTCTTT
- | - | TRBJ1-6 | TRBV28 | CASGDTRFDSPLHF | TGTGCCAGCGGAGATACGCGGTTCGATTCACCCCTCCACTTT
- | TRBD1 | TRBJ1-2 | TRBV18 | CASSPLGTGYTGGYTF | TGTGCCAGCTCACCCTTAGGGACAGGGTATACAGGAGGCTACACCTTC
- | TRBD2 | TRBJ2-1 | TRBV7-9 | CASSLYGLAGGPQFF | TGTGCCAGCAGCTTATATGGATTAGCGGGAGGGCCTCAGTTCTTC
- | - | TRBJ2-3 | TRBV27 | CASSGDTQYF | TGTGCCAGCTCAGGAGATACGCAGTATTTT